These 26 T cell receptor beta chains were sequenced from one sample in a study of blood T cell repertoires in COVID-19. The table came from immunoSEQ multiplex PCR; TCRdb's copy has only in-frame clones and leaves some out. The table records around 180,000 clones, 76% of them present only once. The source material was PBMCs or T cells enriched from blood (not recorded which). These receptors all come from a woman aged 45 to 65 with acute COVID-19.

The chain recombines TRBV27 with TRBJ2-1; possibly TRBD2 for D (6 bases). The CDR3 is 12 amino acids. From germline, CDR1 is MNHEY and CDR2 SMNVEV (reference sequence). V dropped 2 bases and J dropped 10 bases, with 9 bases sitting between them. Here the CDR3 DNA reads TGTGCCAGCAGTTTAGGAGGGAAGGAGCAGTTCTTC. Protein: CASSLGGKEQFF.

The chain has TRBV28 and TRBJ1-3; D is perhaps TRBD1 (6 bases). The V end was cut by 6 bases, the J end by 3 bases, with 12 bases between. CDR1 and CDR2 from the germline V gene are MDHEN and SYDVKM. The CDR3 runs 14 residues. This CDR3 reads CASRGGAGGNTIYF. Written as DNA, the CDR3 is TGTGCCAGCAGAGGGGGGGCGGGTGGAAACACCATATATTTT.

CDR3 amino acids: CASSTRDGGNTIYF. The DNA of the CDR3 is TGTGCCAGTAGTACAAGGGACGGAGGGAACACCATATATTTT. V usage is TRBV19 and J usage is TRBJ1-3; perhaps TRBD1 as D (5 bases). Germline CDR1 LNHDA, CDR2 SQIVND (reference sequence). The CDR3 is 14 residues long. The V and J ends lost 4 bases and 7 bases respectively, with 14 bases between them.

The chain recombines TRBV19 with TRBJ1-4; D ambiguous. Germline CDR1 and CDR2: LNHDA and SQIVND (reference sequence). The CDR3 extends over 15 amino acids. V lost 1 base, J lost 0 bases, and 6 bases lay in between. DNA for the CDR3: TGTGCCAGTAGTATAGGACGGGCAACTAATGAAAAACTGTTTTTT. The encoded protein is CASSIGRATNEKLFF.

The chain employs TRBV30 and TRBJ1-4, with 7 bases that match TRBD1. This CDR3 has 12 amino acids. From germline, CDR1 is GTSNPN and CDR2 SVGIG (reference sequence). This CDR3 is CGYRGYNEKLFF. CDR3 sequence (DNA): TGTGGATACAGGGGCTATAATGAAAAACTGTTTTTT.

This clone was observed a handful of times. The V gene is TRBV4-1, the J gene TRBJ2-4, with TRBD1 matching 7 bases. V gave up 0 bases and J gave up 0 bases; unmatched junction bases: 5. The CDR3 loop spans 17 amino acids. In germline, CDR1 is MGHRA, CDR2 YSYEKL. CDR3 nucleotides: TGCGCCAGCAGCCAAGAAGGGACAGCCCTAGCCAAAAACATTCAGTACTTC. Translated, it gives CASSQEGTALAKNIQYF.

CDR3 DNA: TGTGCCAGCAGACGACAGGGGAGTAATCAGCCCCAGCATTTT. Its protein is CASRRQGSNQPQHF. The chain is built from TRBV5-4 and TRBJ1-5; 8 bases map to TRBD1. The CDR3 has 14 amino acids. From germline, CDR1 is SGHNT and CDR2 YYREEE (reference sequence). Trimming cost V 5 bases and J 4 bases; bases outside gene matches: 5. Using reference TRBV5-4 and TRBJ1-5 for the parts outside the CDR3, the full variable domain is ETGVTQSPTHLIKTRGQQVTLRCSSQSGHNTVSWYQQALGQGPQFIFQYYREEENGRGNFPPRFSGLQFPNYSSELNVNALELDDSALYLCASRRQGSNQPQHFGDGTRLSIL.

V gene TRBV24-1 combines with J gene TRBJ2-3; no clear D. The CDR3 extends over 14 amino acids. Trimming shortened V by 4 bases and J by 4 bases, and 11 bases separated the two germline ends. Germline CDR1 reads KGHDR; CDR2 reads SFDVKD. CDR3 in DNA: TGTGCCACCAGTGACCGAGAGCTAGCAGATACGCAGTATTTT. Translated, it gives CATSDRELADTQYF.

V and J are TRBV5-1 and TRBJ1-4, with D hard to call. The V gene lost 4 bases and the J gene lost 6 bases, with 16 bases spanning the gap. Germline CDR1 and CDR2: SGHRS and YFSETQ. The CDR3 totals 15 residues. Here the CDR3 DNA reads TGCGCCAGCAGCATTCGGGGTCAAGTCCATGAAAAACTGTTTTTT. Protein: CASSIRGQVHEKLFF.

The CDR3 is CASNLAGGLQETQYF. CDR3 sequence (DNA): TGTGCCAGCAATCTAGCGGGGGGGCTTCAAGAGACCCAGTACTTC. The genes are TRBV7-2 and TRBJ2-5; TRBD2 aligns across 12 bases. Germline-derived CDR1 and CDR2 are SGHTA and FQGNSA. V dropped 7 bases and J dropped 2; count of bases not matched to a gene: 5. The CDR3 totals 15 residues.

In its sample, this clone was seen a few times. The chain combines TRBV5-6 with TRBJ1-1; D remains ambiguous. The CDR3 has 11 residues. Germline values: CDR1 SGHDT, CDR2 YYEEEE. With 4 bases removed from V and 4 bases from J, the gap between germline ends came to 5 bases. CDR3 loop: CASSRGTEAFF. The CDR3 DNA reads TGTGCCAGCAGCCGGGGCACTGAAGCTTTCTTT.

V usage is TRBV3-1 (or the pseudogene TRBV3-2) and J usage is TRBJ1-2, with no clear D. CDR3 length equals 14 residues. Germline V gives CDR1 LGHDT, CDR2 YNNKEL (reference sequence). Trimming cost V 3 bases and J 6 bases, with 14 bases left between them. The CDR3 here is CASSHTGGVDGYTF. Here the CDR3 DNA reads TGTGCCAGCAGCCACACGGGAGGTGTGGATGGCTACACCTTC.

V and J are TRBV6-5 and TRBJ2-1; tentatively, D is TRBD1 (6 bases). The germline V gene has CDR1 MNHEY and CDR2 SVGAGI. V lost 2 bases, J lost 4 bases, and 9 bases lay in between. The CDR3 totals 14 residues. The CDR3 DNA is TGTGCCAGCAGTTACCGGGACATTTACAATGAGCAGTTCTTC. Amino acids: CASSYRDIYNEQFF.

V and J are TRBV11-2 and TRBJ2-3; 8 nucleotides line up with TRBD2. The V and J ends lost 2 bases and 3 bases, in that order; junction bases with no gene match: 4. The CDR3 covers 15 residues. The germline CDR1 and CDR2 sequences are SGHAT and FQNNGV. Written as DNA, the CDR3 is TGTGCCAGCAGCTTACGGGGGGGCGGGACAGATACGCAGTATTTT. Protein sequence: CASSLRGGGTDTQYF.

This clone was seen only a few times. The CDR3 region is CATSTLTGGNTEAFF. In nucleotides, the CDR3 is TGTGCCACCAGCACCTTGACAGGGGGGAACACTGAAGCTTTCTTT. This sequence joins TRBV15 and TRBJ1-1, with 9 nucleotides matching TRBD1. This CDR3 spans 15 amino acids. Germline V gene lookup returns CDR1 LNHNV and CDR2 YYDKDF (reference sequence). Germline trimming cut 4 bases from V and 1 base from J; bases unmatched to any gene: 4.

The CDR3 spells CASRERGGPDTQYF. Here the CDR3 DNA reads TGTGCCAGTAGAGAACGGGGGGGTCCCGATACGCAGTATTTT. The V and J genes are TRBV19 and TRBJ2-3, with 8 bases matching TRBD2. The length of the CDR3 is 14 residues. CDR1 and CDR2 from the germline V gene are LNHDA and SQIVND (reference sequence). J lost 6 bases, V lost 6 bases, and 8 bases had no gene match. Full variable domain (outside the CDR3, taken from reference TRBV19 and TRBJ2-3): DGGITQSPKYLFRKEGQNVTLSCEQNLNHDAMYWYRQDPGQGLRLIYYSQIVNDFQKGDIAEGYSVSREKKESFPLTVTSAQKNPTAFYLCASRERGGPDTQYFGPGTRLTVL.

This chain links TRBV12-1 with TRBJ1-2. TRBV12-1 has pseudogene status. This CDR3 contains 15 residues. In DNA, the CDR3 is TGTGCCAGCGAAACAACGGGACTCAGAAGCCGGGGCTACACCTTC. It specifies CASETTGLRSRGYTF.

This clone came up many times. The genes are TRBV5-4 and TRBJ1-1; maybe TRBD1 (6 bases). This CDR3 comprises 14 residues. Germline CDR1 reads SGHNT; CDR2 reads YYREEE (reference sequence). The V end was cut by 4 bases, the J end by 0 bases, with 10 bases between. The CDR3 nucleotides read TGTGCCAGCAGCCCCGGACAGATGAACACTGAAGCTTTCTTT. Its translation: CASSPGQMNTEAFF.

This clone was seen just once. The chain carries TRBV28 and TRBJ1-5; 8 bases are a match to TRBD1. The ends lost 6 bases at V and 6 bases at J; junction bases unmatched: 10. The CDR3 length is 15 residues. Germline V gives CDR1 MDHEN, CDR2 SYDVKM. The chain's CDR3 is CASRMDRVVGQPQHF. The CDR3 coding sequence is TGTGCCAGCAGGATGGACAGGGTGGTAGGTCAGCCCCAGCATTTT.

The chain recombines TRBV19 with TRBJ1-1; no clear D gene. The CDR3 consists of 15 residues. CDR1 and CDR2 (germline): LNHDA, SQIVND (reference sequence). V was pared by 5 bases and J by 0 bases, with 13 bases between. The CDR3 spells CASSPGPGVNTEAFF. DNA of the CDR3: TGTGCCAGTAGTCCAGGTCCCGGGGTGAACACTGAAGCTTTCTTT.

CDR3 sequence (DNA): TGTGCCAGCAGCCCGGCGGGGACGGGAAACACCATATATTTT. As protein: CASSPAGTGNTIYF. The chain combines TRBV3-1 (or the pseudogene TRBV3-2) with TRBJ1-3; possible D gene TRBD1, 5 bases. V was clipped by 4 bases and J by 4 bases, with 11 bases between them. Germline V gene sequence: CDR1 LGHDT, CDR2 YNNKEL (reference sequence). This CDR3 contains 14 residues.

The CDR3 coding sequence is TGTGCCAGCAGTCGGACAGGTAATAGCAATCAGCCCCAGCATTTT. Translated: CASSRTGNSNQPQHF. The chain has TRBV11-2 and TRBJ1-5, with 7 nucleotides matching TRBD1. Germline CDR1 is SGHAT and CDR2 is FQNNGV. The length of the CDR3 is 15 residues. V lost 6 bases to trimming and J lost 0 bases; unmatched junction nucleotides: 5.

This clone was observed a few times. The J gene is TRBJ1-1, the V gene TRBV3-1 (or the pseudogene TRBV3-2); 8 bases are a match to TRBD1. There are 16 residues in the CDR3. Germline CDR1 and CDR2: LGHDT and YNNKEL (reference sequence). J was trimmed by 5 bases and V by 0 bases; bases with no gene match: 8. CDR3 region: CASSQDWTGYRTEAFF. Written as DNA, the CDR3 is TGTGCCAGCAGCCAAGATTGGACAGGGTACAGGACTGAAGCTTTCTTT.

This chain links TRBV5-1 with TRBJ1-3; 7 bases match TRBD1. V was clipped by 5 bases and J by 1 base; unmatched bases: 12. Germline V lookup: CDR1 SGHRS, CDR2 YFSETQ. This CDR3 spans 17 amino acids. CDR3 nucleotide sequence: TGCGCCAGCAGTCTAACCTCGGGGACAGCATCTGGAAACACCATATATTTT. Amino acid sequence: CASSLTSGTASGNTIYF.

The chain uses TRBV6-6 and TRBJ2-1; D call uncertain. The germline V gene has CDR1 MNHNY and CDR2 SVGAGI (reference sequence). This CDR3 comprises 11 residues. The ends were cut back, 6 bases at V and 5 bases at J, with 5 bases in the middle. CDR3 sequence reads: CASSPNNEQFF. CDR3 coding DNA: TGTGCCAGCAGCCCCAACAATGAGCAGTTCTTC.

This clone was detected only a few times. One end of the junction varies from germline; a read error may be responsible. The rearrangement links TRBV6-5 to TRBJ2-5; tentative D call: TRBD1 (6 bases). The CDR3 spans 13 residues. Looked up from germline, CDR1 is MNHEY and CDR2 is SVGAGI. CDR3 in DNA: TGTGCCAGCAGTAACTCCGGGACAACTAGCCAGTACTTC. This codes for CASSNSGTTSQYF.